The 30 T cell receptor beta chains presented below share a single source sample, sequenced in a study of blood T cell repertoires in COVID-19. TCRdb's table, derived via immunoSEQ multiplex PCR, lists solely in-frame clones and lacks some. The repertoire holds about 150,000 clones, with approximately 88% as singletons. The sequenced material came from peripheral blood. These receptors came from an older woman with acute or convalescent COVID-19.

The rearrangement joins TRBV11-3 to TRBJ2-7; 7 bases fit TRBD2. V lost 6 bases, J lost 4 bases, and 3 bases stayed unmatched. CDR1 is SGHNT, CDR2 YENEEA, per germline. This CDR3 has 12 amino acids. The CDR3, as DNA: TGTGCCAGCAGTCGGGGGGAGTACGAGCAGTACTTC. Protein sequence: CASSRGEYEQYF.

The J gene is TRBJ2-7, the V gene TRBV7-9; D gene ambiguous. The CDR3 is made up of 11 amino acids. From germline, CDR1 is SEHNR and CDR2 FQNEAQ (reference sequence). V dropped 3 bases and J dropped 3 bases, with 3 bases sitting between them. The CDR3 bases are TGTGCCAGCAGCTTTAGCTACGAGCAGTACTTC. Translation gives CASSFSYEQYF.

The gene calls are TRBV5-6 and TRBJ2-1, with 7 bases that match TRBD1. This CDR3 comprises 16 residues. CDR1 and CDR2 (germline): SGHDT, YYEEEE. With V trimmed by 4 bases and J by 9 bases, 16 bases remained unmatched. CDR3 coding DNA: TGTGCCAGCAGCCAATCGGGTAGGGGGCCACTCGCTGAGCAGTTCTTC. As protein: CASSQSGRGPLAEQFF.

The gene calls are TRBV10-3 and TRBJ1-1; D may be TRBD1 (5 bases). This CDR3 is 14 amino acids long. Germline CDR1 is ENHRY and CDR2 is SYGVKD. V lost 2 bases and J 5 bases, leaving 12 bases between the germline ends. The CDR3 reads CAISEERKGTEAFF. CDR3 sequence (DNA): TGTGCCATCAGTGAGGAGAGGAAGGGGACTGAAGCTTTCTTT.

The CDR3 spells CASRDRTDGELFF. The DNA for the CDR3 is TGCGCCAGCAGGGACAGGACCGACGGGGAGCTGTTTTTT. This rearrangement joins TRBV10-2 to TRBJ2-2; 7 bases map to TRBD1. Germline values: CDR1 WSHSY, CDR2 SAAADI. With 6 bases clipped from V and 7 bases from J, the junction kept 5 bases outside the gene matches. The CDR3 covers 13 residues.

V gene TRBV7-2 combines with J gene TRBJ1-1; tentatively, D is TRBD1 (5 bases). Deletions cut 3 bases from V and 0 bases from J, with 8 bases between. Germline values: CDR1 SGHTA, CDR2 FQGNSA. CDR3 length: 14 amino acids. CDR3 in DNA: TGTGCCAGCAGCTTGACAGACCTGAACACTGAAGCTTTCTTT. This sequence encodes CASSLTDLNTEAFF.

This chain uses TRBV28 with TRBJ2-7; the match to TRBD1 covers 10 bases. Germline-derived CDR1 and CDR2 are MDHEN and SYDVKM. J lost 2 bases, V lost 4 bases, and 5 bases had no gene match. The CDR3 is 15 amino acids. CDR3 residues: CASSYRDRGPYEQYF. The CDR3 coding sequence is TGTGCCAGCAGTTACCGGGACAGGGGACCCTACGAGCAGTACTTC. Using reference TRBV28 and TRBJ2-7 for the parts outside the CDR3, the full variable domain is DVKVTQSSRYLVKRTGEKVFLECVQDMDHENMFWYRQDPGLGLRLIYFSYDVKMKEKGDIPEGYSVSREKKERFSLILESASTNQTSMYLCASSYRDRGPYEQYFGPGTRLTVT.

The chain carries TRBV5-1 and TRBJ2-7; 7 bases line up with TRBD1. Germline V lookup: CDR1 SGHRS, CDR2 YFSETQ. The V gene end was trimmed by 4 bases and the J gene end by 0 bases; junction bases not matched to a gene: 7. The CDR3 consists of 15 residues. CDR3 sequence: CASSPGTALSYEQYF. The CDR3 region has the DNA TGCGCCAGCAGCCCAGGGACAGCCCTCTCCTACGAGCAGTACTTC.

V and J are TRBV7-2 and TRBJ1-3, with TRBD1 identical over 9 bases. CDR1 and CDR2 from the germline V gene are SGHTA and FQGNSA. V lost 4 bases and J lost 4; bases outside the gene matches: 5. The CDR3 spans 15 residues. CDR3 nucleotides: TGTGCCAGCAGCTGGGGACAGGGCGGCGGAAACACCATATATTTT. It encodes CASSWGQGGGNTIYF.

The CDR3 protein is CASSLDRFEQYF. The DNA of the CDR3 is TGTGCCAGCAGTTTAGACCGGTTCGAGCAGTACTTC. The rearrangement uses TRBV12-3 or TRBV12-4 and TRBJ2-7; D unclear. This CDR3 region has 12 residues. V was clipped by 1 base and J by 6 bases, with 7 bases between them.

The CDR3 DNA is TGTGCCAGTAGGGAGGGACAGAAGAACACTGAAGCTTTCTTT. Translating gives CASREGQKNTEAFF. The V and J genes are TRBV19 and TRBJ1-1, with TRBD1 identical over 7 bases. The CDR3 extends over 14 amino acids. V lost 6 bases, J lost 1 base, and 5 bases stayed unmatched. Germline V gene data show CDR1 as LNHDA and CDR2 as SQIVND (reference sequence).

This clone has a handful of counts. V is TRBV4-1 and J is TRBJ1-4; TRBD1 might be the D (5 bases). This CDR3 contains 18 residues. The ends were cut back, 0 bases at V and 6 bases at J, with 20 bases in the middle. The germline gives CDR1 MGHRA, CDR2 YSYEKL. CDR3: CASSQDSTGLEVDEKLFF. The CDR3 nucleotides are TGCGCCAGCAGCCAAGATAGTACAGGATTGGAAGTTGATGAAAAACTGTTTTTT.

The chain carries TRBV29-1 and TRBJ2-7, with D perhaps matching TRBD1 (7 bases). V shed 8 bases and J shed 4 bases, with 36 bases lying between them. The CDR3 sequence is 19 residues long. Germline-derived CDR1 and CDR2 are SQVTM and ANQGSEA. CDR3 coding DNA: TGCAGCCCAGAAAGGGGGGACAGTCCCCCATCACTCGATTGTTACGAGCAGTACTTC. The encoded protein is CSPERGDSPPSLDCYEQYF.

The chain links TRBV12-3 or TRBV12-4 to TRBJ1-5; no reliable D call. The CDR3 is made up of 12 amino acids. V was shortened by 6 bases and J by 2 bases, with 5 bases between the two germline ends. The CDR3 sequence: CASRAGNQPQHF. As DNA, the CDR3 is TGTGCCAGCAGAGCCGGCAATCAGCCCCAGCATTTT.

This sequence joins TRBV15 and TRBJ1-5, with D perhaps TRBD1 (5 bases). The V end lost 8 bases, the J end lost 2 bases, and 16 bases lay between the germline ends. The germline CDR1 and CDR2 sequences are LNHNV and YYDKDF (reference sequence). The CDR3 is made up of 15 amino acids. The CDR3 nucleotides are TGTGCCACCTCAGCGACGGGGGTTGGCAATCAGCCCCAGCATTTT. It is translated as CATSATGVGNQPQHF.

This clone was recorded once. This chain links TRBV11-2 with TRBJ2-1; a possible D gene is TRBD2 (7 bases). V shed 5 bases and J shed 2 bases, with 10 bases lying between them. Germline lookup yields CDR1 SGHAT and CDR2 FQNNGV. This CDR3 has 14 amino acids. The CDR3: CASSLGGPYNEQFF. The CDR3, as DNA: TGTGCCAGCAGCCTGGGGGGGCCCTACAATGAGCAGTTCTTC.

Comments on this clone: Different DNA sequences within this sample yield the same CDR3. The gene calls are TRBV29-1 and TRBJ2-7; TRBD1 agrees at 10 bases. CDR3 size: 13 residues. V lost 2 bases, J lost 3 bases, and 1 base stayed unmatched. The germline V gene has CDR1 SQVTM and CDR2 ANQGSEA. This CDR3 is CSVERDRGYEQYF. CDR3 bases: TGCAGCGTTGAACGGGACAGGGGCTACGAGCAGTACTTC.

The chain recombines TRBV28 with TRBJ2-2; 7 bases agree with TRBD1. The CDR3 has 12 amino acids. Per the germline V gene, CDR1 is MDHEN and CDR2 is SYDVKM. After removal of 8 bases from V and 7 bases from J, the junction contained 4 bases not matched to a gene. For the CDR3, the DNA is TGTGCCAGCCGCTACAGGGGCGGGGAGCTGTTTTTT. It translates to CASRYRGGELFF.

This chain connects TRBV19 to TRBJ1-5; 8 positions match TRBD1. CDR1 and CDR2 (germline): LNHDA, SQIVND (reference sequence). CDR3 length: 15 amino acids. V trimming: 6 bases; J trimming: 3 bases; junction bases outside the gene matches: 7. CDR3 loop: CASRTDRASNQPQHF. The CDR3 nucleotides read TGTGCCAGTAGGACGGACAGGGCATCCAATCAGCCCCAGCATTTT.

This rearrangement joins TRBV6-5 to TRBJ1-4, with D possibly TRBD1 on 6 matching bases. Germline V CDR1 and CDR2: MNHEY, SVGAGI. The ends were cut back, 6 bases at V and 6 bases at J, with 17 bases in the middle. This CDR3 is 15 amino acids long. The CDR3 is CASRGTSKGDEKLFF. DNA for the CDR3: TGTGCCAGCAGGGGGACATCCAAAGGGGATGAAAAACTGTTTTTT.

CDR3 DNA: TGTGCCAGCAGTTTGCTTACAGGGGGGGCCACCATATATTTT. Translating it yields CASSLLTGGATIYF. The rearrangement links TRBV27 to TRBJ1-3; 8 bases agree with TRBD1. The V gene's germline CDR1 is MNHEY and CDR2 SMNVEV (reference sequence). The V segment lost 3 bases and the J segment 9 bases; nucleotides outside the gene matches: 7. This CDR3 comprises 14 residues.

The J gene is TRBJ2-5, the V gene TRBV7-9, with D tentatively TRBD2 (5 bases). The germline CDR1 and CDR2 sequences are SEHNR and FQNEAQ (reference sequence). Trimming shortened V by 3 bases and J by 1 base, and 9 bases separated the two germline ends. The CDR3 covers 14 residues. The CDR3 loop is CASSFLRAQETQYF. The CDR3 DNA is TGTGCCAGCAGCTTTTTGCGGGCCCAAGAGACCCAGTACTTC.

The gene calls are TRBV30 and TRBJ2-3; 8 bases map to TRBD2. V lost 0 bases, J lost 4 bases, and 6 bases stayed unmatched. The CDR3 runs to 15 residues. Per the germline V gene, CDR1 is GTSNPN and CDR2 is SVGIG (reference sequence). CDR3 sequence: CAWSVSSGGSDTQYF. CDR3 in DNA: TGTGCCTGGAGTGTGTCGAGCGGGGGCTCAGATACGCAGTATTTT.

This clone was observed a handful of times. This chain connects TRBV3-1 (or the pseudogene TRBV3-2) to TRBJ1-1; the D is unclear. The germline V and J ends were trimmed by 3 bases and 1 base, with 3 bases remaining between them. The CDR3 has 12 amino acids. Looked up from germline, CDR1 is LGHDT and CDR2 is YNNKEL (reference sequence). As DNA, the CDR3 is TGTGCCAGCAGCCACAGGAACACTGAAGCTTTCTTT. It is translated as CASSHRNTEAFF.

This clone was counted a few times. The V gene is TRBV4-3, the J gene TRBJ2-7; tentatively, D is TRBD2 (5 bases). The CDR3 has 15 amino acids. Germline assignment: CDR1 LGHNA and CDR2 YSLEER. Trimming cost V 1 base and J 3 bases, with 13 bases left between them. The CDR3 loop reads CASSQGQEVIYEQYF. The CDR3 DNA reads as TGCGCCAGCAGCCAAGGGCAGGAGGTTATCTACGAGCAGTACTTC.

The chain links TRBV30 to TRBJ2-5; 8 nucleotides align to TRBD2. Germline loops: CDR1 GTSNPN, CDR2 SVGIG (reference sequence). Trimming cost V 5 bases and J 4 bases; bases outside gene matches: 15. CDR3 length: 16 residues. The CDR3 DNA is TGTGCCTGGCATCATAGACTAGCGCTGGGGGGAGAGACCCAGTACTTC. Translated, it gives CAWHHRLALGGETQYF.

This clone has a single count. This rearrangement joins TRBV4-1 to TRBJ1-2; no firm D call. CDR1 is MGHRA and CDR2 is YSYEKL in the germline V gene. The CDR3 has 14 residues. Trimming cost V 1 base and J 7 bases, with 13 bases left between them. CDR3 nucleotide sequence: TGCGCCAGCAGCCAAGTAAAAGTAGAGGCTGGCTACACCTTC. Translation gives CASSQVKVEAGYTF.

The chain carries TRBV28 and TRBJ1-5, with D possibly TRBD1 on 5 matching bases. From germline, CDR1 is MDHEN and CDR2 SYDVKM. V gave up 8 bases and J gave up 7 bases, with 18 bases separating them. The CDR3 is 14 residues long. The CDR3 reads CASSRGGDLQPQHF. The CDR3 DNA is TGTGCCAGCTCCCGTGGGGGGGATTTGCAGCCCCAGCATTTT.

The chain is built from TRBV7-2 and TRBJ2-3; TRBD2 agrees at 10 bases. V trimming: 5 bases; J trimming: 11 bases; junction bases outside the gene matches: 7. Germline V gene data show CDR1 as SGHTA and CDR2 as FQGNSA. The CDR3 consists of 13 residues. CDR3 in amino acids: CASSPQTSGVQYF. CDR3 nucleotide sequence: TGTGCCAGCAGCCCCCAAACTAGCGGGGTGCAGTATTTT.

This clone was observed once. The rearrangement links TRBV9 to TRBJ1-3, with 7 nucleotides matching TRBD1. Germline trimming cut 4 bases from V and 4 bases from J; bases unmatched to any gene: 8. This CDR3 spans 15 amino acids. Germline V lookup: CDR1 SGDLS, CDR2 YYNGEE. CDR3: CASSTSSGGGNTIYF. CDR3 sequence (DNA): TGTGCCAGCAGCACCTCCTCAGGGGGGGGAAACACCATATATTTT.